This entry lists 5 T cell receptor beta chains sequenced from one sample in a study of blood T cell repertoires in COVID-19. The repertoire was sequenced with immunoSEQ multiplex PCR; TCRdb's copy has only in-frame clones and lacks some. This sample carries about 240,000 clones, 70% to 85% of them seen once, and the ten largest clones take approximately 9.6%. The sample taken for sequencing was peripheral blood. These TCRs come from a woman of 80 years or more with acute or convalescent COVID-19.

This clone has only one observation. The rearrangement links TRBV19 to TRBJ1-1; D perhaps matches TRBD1 (6 bases). The CDR3 is made up of 15 amino acids. The V end was cut by 6 bases, the J end by 0 bases, with 14 bases between. Germline V gives CDR1 LNHDA, CDR2 SQIVND (reference sequence). The CDR3 loop reads CASRPNREVNTEAFF. The CDR3 DNA follows: TGTGCCAGTAGGCCGAACAGGGAAGTGAACACTGAAGCTTTCTTT.

The chain links TRBV19 to TRBJ2-7; 8 bases fit TRBD1. The CDR3 spans 14 residues. CDR1 is LNHDA and CDR2 is SQIVND in the germline V gene (reference sequence). V gave up 8 bases and J gave up 5 bases; unmatched junction bases: 11. The CDR3 protein is CASSTGGTWHEQYF. The CDR3 DNA is TGTGCCAGTTCCACAGGGGGAACTTGGCACGAGCAGTACTTC.

The chain links TRBV2 to TRBJ2-3, with 7 bases fitting TRBD2. With 7 bases clipped from V and 0 bases from J, the junction kept 10 bases outside the gene matches. The germline gives CDR1 SNHLY, CDR2 FYNNEI. The CDR3 contains 16 residues. The CDR3 spells CASTYIAGTSTDTQYF. The CDR3 bases are TGTGCCAGCACCTACATAGCGGGTACTAGCACAGATACGCAGTATTTT.

The V and J genes are TRBV6-5 and TRBJ2-2; 8 bases align to TRBD1. V shed 5 bases and J 2 bases; nucleotides not matched to a gene: 4. This CDR3 is 15 amino acids long. CDR1 is MNHEY and CDR2 is SVGAGI in the germline V gene. CDR3 amino acids: CASSPGTGNTGELFF. CDR3 nucleotides: TGTGCCAGCAGTCCCGGGACAGGAAACACCGGGGAGCTGTTTTTT.

The rearrangement links TRBV6-5 to TRBJ2-3, with 10 nucleotides matching TRBD1. Trimming took 5 bases from V and 1 from J; bases not matched to a gene: 3. CDR1 and CDR2 (germline): MNHEY, SVGAGI. The CDR3 contains 15 residues. CDR3 sequence: CASSRDRGGTDTQYF. The CDR3 region has the DNA TGTGCCAGCAGTCGGGACAGGGGTGGCACAGATACGCAGTATTTT.